The T cell receptor beta chain under discussion was sequenced for a study of regulatory T cells in long-lasting Graves disease. Time point defined: newly diagnosed GD, antithyroid drugs for less than 3 months. Preparation of the TCR library used RNA extracted from PBMCs. CDR1 and CDR2 (germline): SGHRS, YFSETQ. Trimming pared 0 bases from V and 2 bases from J, leaving 11 bases between. CDR3 length: 15 residues. This clonotype has ten or more counts. Sequencing libraries for TCR beta were prepared with iRepertoire HTBI primers and Arm-PCR of CDR3 regions. TCRdb independently ran MiXCR on the multiplex PCR reads; one entry per CDR3 protein. This table holds a few hundred thousand distinct CDR3 sequences, under 20% found once. The same sample was also studied in work on T cells in Graves' hyperthyroidism and ophthalmopathy. That work states: Exclusions: uncontrolled infection, other autoimmune disease, pregnancy, lactation. First-round RT-PCR targeting the TCR CDR3 was performed with the HTBI primer set. With a median lead of around 6.7 months before onset, the model predicted ophthalmopathy.

The sequencing used peripheral blood mononuclear cells (PBMCs), collected at new diagnosis, from a patient treated with antithyroid drugs. The sequence derives from a woman under 30 with Graves disease. The chain has TRBV5-1 and TRBJ2-5; D not resolved. The DNA for the CDR3 is TGCGCCAGCAGCTTGGTAGGCGCGCTTCAAGAGACCCAGTACTTC. This gives the protein CASSLVGALQETQYF. The variable domain in full, completed from reference TRBV5-1 and TRBJ2-5, reads KAGVTQTPRYLIKTRGQQVTLSCSPISGHRSVSWYQQTPGQGLQFLFEYFSETQRNKGNFPGRFSGRQFSNSRSEMNVSTLELGDSALYLCASSLVGALQETQYFGPGTRLLVL.